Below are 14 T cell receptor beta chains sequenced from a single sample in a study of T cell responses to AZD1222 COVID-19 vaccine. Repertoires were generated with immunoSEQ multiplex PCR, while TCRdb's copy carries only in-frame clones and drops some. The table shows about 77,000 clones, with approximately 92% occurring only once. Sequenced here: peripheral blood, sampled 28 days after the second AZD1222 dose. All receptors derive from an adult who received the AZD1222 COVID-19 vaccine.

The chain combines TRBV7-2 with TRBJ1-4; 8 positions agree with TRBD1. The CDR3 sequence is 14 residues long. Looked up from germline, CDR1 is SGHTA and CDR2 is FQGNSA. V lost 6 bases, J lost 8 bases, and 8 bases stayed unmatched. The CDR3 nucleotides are TGTGCCAGCAGTTTCGGACAGGGAGGCGAAAAACTGTTTTTT. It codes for CASSFGQGGEKLFF.

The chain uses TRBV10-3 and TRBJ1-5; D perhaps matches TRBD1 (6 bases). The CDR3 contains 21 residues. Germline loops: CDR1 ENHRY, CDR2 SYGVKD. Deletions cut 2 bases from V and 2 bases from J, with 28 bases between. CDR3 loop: CAISETLLQGSRGEGNQPQHF. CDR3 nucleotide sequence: TGTGCCATCAGTGAGACGCTTTTACAGGGTTCAAGGGGAGAGGGCAATCAGCCCCAGCATTTT.

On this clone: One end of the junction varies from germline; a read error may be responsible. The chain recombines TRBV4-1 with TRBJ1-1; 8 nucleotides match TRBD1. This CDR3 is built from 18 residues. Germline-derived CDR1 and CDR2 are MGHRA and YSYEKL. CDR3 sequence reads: CASSQDEDRVSRDTEAFF. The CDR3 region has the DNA TGCGCCAGTAGCCAAGATGAGGACAGGGTCTCCCGGGACACTGAAGCTTTCTTT.

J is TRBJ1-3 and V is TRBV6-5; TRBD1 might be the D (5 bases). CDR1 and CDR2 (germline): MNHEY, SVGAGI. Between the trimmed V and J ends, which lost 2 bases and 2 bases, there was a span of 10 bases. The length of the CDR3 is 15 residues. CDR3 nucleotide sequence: TGTGCCAGCAGTTACCGAGGAGGGGCTGGAAACACCATATATTTT. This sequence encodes CASSYRGGAGNTIYF.

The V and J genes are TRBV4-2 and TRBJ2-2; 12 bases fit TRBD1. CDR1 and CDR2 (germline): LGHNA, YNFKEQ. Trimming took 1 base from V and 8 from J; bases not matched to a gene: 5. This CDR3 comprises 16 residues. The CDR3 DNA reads TGTGCCAGCAGCCAAGTGGGACAGGGGGCGCCAGGGGAGCTGTTTTTT. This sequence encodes CASSQVGQGAPGELFF.

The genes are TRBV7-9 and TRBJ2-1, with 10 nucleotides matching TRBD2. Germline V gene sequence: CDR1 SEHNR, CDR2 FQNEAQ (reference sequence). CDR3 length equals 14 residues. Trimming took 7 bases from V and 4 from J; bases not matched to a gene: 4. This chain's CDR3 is CASTSSGSYNEQFF. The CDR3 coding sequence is TGTGCCAGCACCTCTAGCGGGAGTTACAATGAGCAGTTCTTC.

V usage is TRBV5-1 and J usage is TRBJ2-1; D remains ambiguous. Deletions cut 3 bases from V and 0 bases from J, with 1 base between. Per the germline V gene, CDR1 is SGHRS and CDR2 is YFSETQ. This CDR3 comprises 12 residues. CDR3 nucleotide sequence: TGCGCCAGCAGCTACTCCTACAATGAGCAGTTCTTC. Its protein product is CASSYSYNEQFF.

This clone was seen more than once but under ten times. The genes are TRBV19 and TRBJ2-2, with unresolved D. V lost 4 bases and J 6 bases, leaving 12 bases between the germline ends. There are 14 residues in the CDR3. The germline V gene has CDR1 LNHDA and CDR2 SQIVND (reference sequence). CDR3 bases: TGTGCCAGTAGTACAATGCCCGGAGCCGGGGAGCTGTTTTTT. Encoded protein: CASSTMPGAGELFF.

The CDR3 is CASSPLTSGRVLAGELFF. DNA for the CDR3: TGTGCCAGCAGTCCTCTGACTAGCGGGAGAGTTTTAGCCGGGGAGCTGTTTTTT. This chain links TRBV9 with TRBJ2-2; 12 nucleotides line up with TRBD2. CDR3 length: 18 amino acids. V shed 5 bases and J 6 bases; nucleotides not matched to a gene: 14. CDR1 SGDLS and CDR2 YYNGEE come from the germline V gene.

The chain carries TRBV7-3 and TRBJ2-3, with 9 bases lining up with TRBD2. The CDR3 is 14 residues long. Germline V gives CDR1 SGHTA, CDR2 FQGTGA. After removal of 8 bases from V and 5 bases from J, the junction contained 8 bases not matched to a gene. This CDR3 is CASAAGGPGDTQYF. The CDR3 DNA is TGTGCCAGCGCTGCGGGAGGGCCGGGAGATACGCAGTATTTT.

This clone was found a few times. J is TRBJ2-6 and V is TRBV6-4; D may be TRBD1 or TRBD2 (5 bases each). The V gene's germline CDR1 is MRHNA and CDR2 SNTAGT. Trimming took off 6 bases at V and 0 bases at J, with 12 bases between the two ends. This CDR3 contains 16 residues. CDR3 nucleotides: TGTGCCAGCAGCCGGGACGCCAGCTCTGGGGCCAACGTCCTGACTTTC. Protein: CASSRDASSGANVLTF.

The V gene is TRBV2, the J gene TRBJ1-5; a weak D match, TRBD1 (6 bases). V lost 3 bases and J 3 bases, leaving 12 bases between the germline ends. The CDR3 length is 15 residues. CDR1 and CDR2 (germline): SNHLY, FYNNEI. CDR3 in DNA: TGTGCCAGCAGTGACGAACAGGGACACAATCAGCCCCAGCATTTT. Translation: CASSDEQGHNQPQHF.

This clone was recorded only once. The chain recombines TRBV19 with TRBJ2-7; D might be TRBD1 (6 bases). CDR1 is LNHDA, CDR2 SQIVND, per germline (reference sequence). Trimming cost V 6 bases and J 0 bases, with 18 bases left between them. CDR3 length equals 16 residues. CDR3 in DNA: TGTGCCAGTAGATCCCAAGGGGGTTTGGACTCCTACGAGCAGTACTTC. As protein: CASRSQGGLDSYEQYF.

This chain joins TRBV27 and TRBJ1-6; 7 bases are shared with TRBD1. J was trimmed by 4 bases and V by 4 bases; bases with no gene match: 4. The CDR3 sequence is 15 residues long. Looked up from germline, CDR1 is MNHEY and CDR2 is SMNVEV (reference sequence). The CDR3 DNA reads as TGTGCCAGCAGTTCGGACAGGAATTATAATTCACCCCTCCACTTT. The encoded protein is CASSSDRNYNSPLHF.